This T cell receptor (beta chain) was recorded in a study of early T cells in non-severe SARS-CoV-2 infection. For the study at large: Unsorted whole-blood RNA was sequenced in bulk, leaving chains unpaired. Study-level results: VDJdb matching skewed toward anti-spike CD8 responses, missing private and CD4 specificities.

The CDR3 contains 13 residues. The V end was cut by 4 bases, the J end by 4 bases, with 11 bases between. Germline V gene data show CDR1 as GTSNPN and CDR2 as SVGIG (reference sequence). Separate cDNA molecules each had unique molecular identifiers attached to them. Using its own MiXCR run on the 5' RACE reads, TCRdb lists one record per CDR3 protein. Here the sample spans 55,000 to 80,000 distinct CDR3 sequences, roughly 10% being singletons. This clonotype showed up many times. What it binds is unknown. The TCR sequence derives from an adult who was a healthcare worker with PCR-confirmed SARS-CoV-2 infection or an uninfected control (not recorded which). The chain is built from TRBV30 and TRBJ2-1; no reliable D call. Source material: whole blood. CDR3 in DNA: TGTGCCTGGATGGCGGAGCTATACAATGAGCAGTTCTTC. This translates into CAWMAELYNEQFF. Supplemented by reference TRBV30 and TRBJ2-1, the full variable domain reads SQTIHQWPATLVQPVGSPLSLECTVEGTSNPNLYWYRQAAGRGLQLLFYSVGIGQISSEVPQNLSASRPQDRQFILSSKKLLLSDSGFYLCAWMAELYNEQFFGPGTRLTVL.